The clone carrying this T cell receptor beta chain was seen only a few times. Use of 60 Vbeta and 13 Jbeta primers characterized the PCR. TCRdb's table, derived via immunoSEQ multiplex PCR, lists solely in-frame clones and lacks some. Among about 140,000 clones, around 75% were seen once, and the ten largest hold approximately 2.8%. The data belong to a study of cytomegalovirus exposure and HLA in healthy donors. The J segment lost 6 bases and the V segment lost 2 bases, leaving 4 bases of the junction unmatched. Looked up from germline, CDR1 is SGHTS and CDR2 is YDEGEE. The CDR3 sequence is 14 residues long.

The sequence came from a female donor in good health and CMV-seronegative. The chain carries TRBV5-8 and TRBJ1-1; 10 bases fit TRBD1. The specimen was PBMCs. The CDR3 loop reads CASSFGQGGSEAFF. Written as DNA, the CDR3 is TGTGCCAGCAGCTTCGGACAGGGGGGCTCTGAAGCTTTCTTT.